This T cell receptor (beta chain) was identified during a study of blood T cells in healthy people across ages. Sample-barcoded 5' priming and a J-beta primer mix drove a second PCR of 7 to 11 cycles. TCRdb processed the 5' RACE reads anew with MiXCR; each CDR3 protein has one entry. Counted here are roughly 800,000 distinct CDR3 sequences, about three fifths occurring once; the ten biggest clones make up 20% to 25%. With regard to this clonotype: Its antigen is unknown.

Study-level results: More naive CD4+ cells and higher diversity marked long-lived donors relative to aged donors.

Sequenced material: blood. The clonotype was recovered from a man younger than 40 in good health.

For the CDR3, the DNA is TGTGCCATCAGTGACAGGGTTGGAGAGACCCAGTACTTC. This codes for CAISDRVGETQYF. The genes are TRBV10-3 and TRBJ2-7; a weak D match, TRBD1 (5 bases). The end of the DNA fits TRBJ2-5 better, so the J call may be wrong. CDR1 is ENHRY and CDR2 is SYGVKD in the germline V gene. The CDR3 runs to 13 residues.